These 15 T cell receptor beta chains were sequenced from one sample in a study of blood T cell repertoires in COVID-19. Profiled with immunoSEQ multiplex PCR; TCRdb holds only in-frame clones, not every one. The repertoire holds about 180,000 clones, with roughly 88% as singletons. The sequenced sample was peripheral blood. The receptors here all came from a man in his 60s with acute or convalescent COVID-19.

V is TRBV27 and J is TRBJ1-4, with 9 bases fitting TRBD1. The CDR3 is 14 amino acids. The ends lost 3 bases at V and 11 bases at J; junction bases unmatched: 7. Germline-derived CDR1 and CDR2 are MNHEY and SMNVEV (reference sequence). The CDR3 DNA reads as TGTGCCAGCAGTTTTGGACAGGGGTTGGGGAAACTGTTTTTT. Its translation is CASSFGQGLGKLFF.

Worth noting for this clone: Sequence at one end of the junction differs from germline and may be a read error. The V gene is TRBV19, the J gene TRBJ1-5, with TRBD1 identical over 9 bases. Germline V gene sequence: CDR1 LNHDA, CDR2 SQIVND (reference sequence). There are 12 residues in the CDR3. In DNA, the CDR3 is TGTGCCAGTAGTAACCGGGACAGGGTTCTGTCGTTT. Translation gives CASSNRDRVLSF.

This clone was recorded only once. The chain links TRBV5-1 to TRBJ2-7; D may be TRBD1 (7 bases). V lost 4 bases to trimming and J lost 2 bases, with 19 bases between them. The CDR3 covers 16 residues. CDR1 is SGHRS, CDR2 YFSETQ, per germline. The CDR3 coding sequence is TGCGCCAGCAGCCCCCAGGGGGGCACCGGCACCTACGAGCAGTACTTC. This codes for CASSPQGGTGTYEQYF.

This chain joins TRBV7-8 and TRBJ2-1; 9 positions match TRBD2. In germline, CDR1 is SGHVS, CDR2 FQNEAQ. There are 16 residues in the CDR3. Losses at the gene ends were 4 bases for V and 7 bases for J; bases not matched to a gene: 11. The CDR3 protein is CASSSRLREGRNEQFF. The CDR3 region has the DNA TGTGCCAGCAGCTCCAGGTTGCGGGAGGGTAGGAATGAGCAGTTCTTC.

CDR3 protein: CAIQLAGGKQFF. The CDR3 DNA follows: TGTGCCATTCAACTAGCGGGAGGGAAGCAGTTCTTC. V gene TRBV6-5 combines with J gene TRBJ2-1; 13 bases map to TRBD2. Per the germline V gene, CDR1 is MNHEY and CDR2 is SVGAGI. J was trimmed by 11 bases and V by 10 bases; bases with no gene match: 5. The CDR3 totals 12 residues.

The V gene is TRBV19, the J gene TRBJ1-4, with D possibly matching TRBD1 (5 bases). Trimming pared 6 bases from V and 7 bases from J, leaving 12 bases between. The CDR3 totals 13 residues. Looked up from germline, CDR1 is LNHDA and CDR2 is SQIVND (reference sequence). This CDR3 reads CASRQGAREKLFF. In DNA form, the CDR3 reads TGTGCCAGTAGGCAAGGGGCGCGTGAAAAACTGTTTTTT.

The CDR3 loop is CASSRGVKAGGQPQHF. The CDR3 DNA reads TGTGCCAGCAGCCGGGGGGTAAAAGCGGGTGGTCAGCCCCAGCATTTT. The chain is built from TRBV3-1 (or the pseudogene TRBV3-2) and TRBJ1-5, with a possible D match to TRBD1 (5 bases). The CDR3 sequence is 16 residues long. Germline loops: CDR1 LGHDT, CDR2 YNNKEL (reference sequence). Deletions cut 4 bases from V and 6 bases from J, with 19 bases between.

For the CDR3, the DNA is TGTGCCAGCAGCCCAGACCGGGACCGCGAAGGGGGCAATGAGCAGTTCTTC. Its protein is CASSPDRDREGGNEQFF. This chain links TRBV7-8 with TRBJ2-1; a possible D gene is TRBD1 (6 bases). Per the germline V gene, CDR1 is SGHVS and CDR2 is FQNEAQ. V lost 5 bases to trimming and J lost 6 bases, with 23 bases between them. CDR3 length equals 17 residues.

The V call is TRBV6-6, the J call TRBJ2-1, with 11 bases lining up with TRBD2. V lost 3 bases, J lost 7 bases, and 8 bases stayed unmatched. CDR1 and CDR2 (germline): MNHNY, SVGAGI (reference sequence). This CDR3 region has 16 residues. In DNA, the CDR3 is TGTGCCAGCAGTTATTCTACTAGCGGGAGCTTGAATGAGCAGTTCTTC. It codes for CASSYSTSGSLNEQFF.

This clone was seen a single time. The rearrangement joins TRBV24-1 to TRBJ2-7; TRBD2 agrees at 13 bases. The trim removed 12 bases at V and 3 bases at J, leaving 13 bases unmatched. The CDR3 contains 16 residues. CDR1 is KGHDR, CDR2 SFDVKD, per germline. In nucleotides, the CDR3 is TGTGCCGCCCTCATTGCTGGACTAGCGGGAGTCTACGAGCAGTACTTC. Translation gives CAALIAGLAGVYEQYF.

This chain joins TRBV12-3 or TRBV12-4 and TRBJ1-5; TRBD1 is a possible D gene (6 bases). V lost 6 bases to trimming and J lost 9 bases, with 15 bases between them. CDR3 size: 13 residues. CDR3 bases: TGTGCCAGCAGATGGGACACCGCGGGGCCCCAGCATTTT. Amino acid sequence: CASRWDTAGPQHF.

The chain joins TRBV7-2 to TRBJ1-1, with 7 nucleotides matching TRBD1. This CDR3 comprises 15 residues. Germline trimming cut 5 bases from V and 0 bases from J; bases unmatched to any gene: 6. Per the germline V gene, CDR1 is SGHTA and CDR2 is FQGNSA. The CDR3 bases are TGTGCCAGCAGCCTACGACAGGGCATGAACACTGAAGCTTTCTTT. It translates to CASSLRQGMNTEAFF.

CDR3 bases: TGTGCCAGCAGCCAAATACAGGGAGACGGTGGCTACACCTTC. Translation gives CASSQIQGDGGYTF. The chain recombines TRBV14 with TRBJ1-2, with D possibly matching TRBD1 (6 bases). In germline, CDR1 is SGHDN, CDR2 FVKESK. The CDR3 length is 14 residues. The V and J ends lost 2 bases and 7 bases respectively, with 14 bases between them.

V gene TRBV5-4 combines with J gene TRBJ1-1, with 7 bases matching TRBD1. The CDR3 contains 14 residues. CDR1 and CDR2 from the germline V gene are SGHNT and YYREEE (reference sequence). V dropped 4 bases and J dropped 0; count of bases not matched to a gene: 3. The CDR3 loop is CASSQGGLNTEAFF. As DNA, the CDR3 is TGTGCCAGCAGCCAGGGGGGACTGAACACTGAAGCTTTCTTT.

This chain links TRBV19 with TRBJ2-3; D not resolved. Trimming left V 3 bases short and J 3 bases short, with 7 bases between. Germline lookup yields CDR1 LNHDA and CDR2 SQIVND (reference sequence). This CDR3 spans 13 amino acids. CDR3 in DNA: TGTGCCAGTAGTATCCCCGGGACAGATACGCAGTATTTT. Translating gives CASSIPGTDTQYF.